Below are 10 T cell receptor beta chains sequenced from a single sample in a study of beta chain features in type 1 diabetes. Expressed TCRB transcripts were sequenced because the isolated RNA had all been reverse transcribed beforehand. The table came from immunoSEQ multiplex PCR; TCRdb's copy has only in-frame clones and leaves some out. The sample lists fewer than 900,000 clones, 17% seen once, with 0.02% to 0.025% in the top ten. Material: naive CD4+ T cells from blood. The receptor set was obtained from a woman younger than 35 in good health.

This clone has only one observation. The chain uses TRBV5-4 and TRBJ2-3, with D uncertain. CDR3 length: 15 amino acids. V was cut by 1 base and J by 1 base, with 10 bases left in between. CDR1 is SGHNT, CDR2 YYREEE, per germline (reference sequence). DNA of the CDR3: TGTGCCAGCAGCTTGCCCACTCCGGGCACAGATACGCAGTATTTT. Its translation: CASSLPTPGTDTQYF.

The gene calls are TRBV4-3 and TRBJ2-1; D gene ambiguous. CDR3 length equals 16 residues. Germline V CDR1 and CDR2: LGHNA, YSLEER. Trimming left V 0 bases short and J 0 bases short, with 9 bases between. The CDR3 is CASSQDQESSYNEQFF. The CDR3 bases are TGCGCCAGCAGCCAAGATCAGGAGAGCTCCTACAATGAGCAGTTCTTC.

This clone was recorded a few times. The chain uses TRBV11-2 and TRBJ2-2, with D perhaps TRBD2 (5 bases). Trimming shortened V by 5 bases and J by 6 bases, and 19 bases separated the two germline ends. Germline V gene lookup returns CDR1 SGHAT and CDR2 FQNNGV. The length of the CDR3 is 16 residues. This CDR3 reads CASSQAGPGRPGELFF. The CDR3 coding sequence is TGTGCCAGCAGCCAAGCTGGGCCGGGGAGACCCGGGGAGCTGTTTTTT. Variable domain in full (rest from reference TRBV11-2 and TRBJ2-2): EAGVAQSPRYKIIEKRQSVAFWCNPISGHATLYWYQQILGQGPKLLIQFQNNGVVDDSQLPKDRFSAERLKGVDSTLKIQPAKLEDSAVYLCASSQAGPGRPGELFFGEGSRLTVL.

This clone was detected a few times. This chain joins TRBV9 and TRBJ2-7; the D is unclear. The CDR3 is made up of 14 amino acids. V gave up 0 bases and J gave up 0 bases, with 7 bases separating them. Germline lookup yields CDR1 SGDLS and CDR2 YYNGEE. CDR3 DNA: TGTGCCAGCAGCGTAGACAGTTACTCCTACGAGCAGTACTTC. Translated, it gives CASSVDSYSYEQYF.

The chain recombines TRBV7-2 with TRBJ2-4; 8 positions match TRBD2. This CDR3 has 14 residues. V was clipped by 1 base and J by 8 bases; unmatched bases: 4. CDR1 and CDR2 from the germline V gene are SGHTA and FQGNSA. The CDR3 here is CASSLGGRNYIQYF. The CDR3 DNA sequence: TGTGCCAGCAGCTTAGGCGGGAGGAACTACATTCAGTACTTC.

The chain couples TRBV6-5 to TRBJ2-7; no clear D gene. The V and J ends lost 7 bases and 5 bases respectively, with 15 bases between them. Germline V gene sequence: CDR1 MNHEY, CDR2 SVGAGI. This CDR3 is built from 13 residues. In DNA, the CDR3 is TGTGCCAGCACCCAACAGCCCCAGCACGAGCAGTACTTC. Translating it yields CASTQQPQHEQYF.

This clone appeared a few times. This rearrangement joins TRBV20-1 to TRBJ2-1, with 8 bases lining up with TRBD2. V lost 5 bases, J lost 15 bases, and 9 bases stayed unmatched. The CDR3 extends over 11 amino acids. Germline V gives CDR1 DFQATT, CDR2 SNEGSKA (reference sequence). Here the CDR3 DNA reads TGCAGTGCTGGAGGGACTAGTCCTCCGTTCTTC. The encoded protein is CSAGGTSPPFF.

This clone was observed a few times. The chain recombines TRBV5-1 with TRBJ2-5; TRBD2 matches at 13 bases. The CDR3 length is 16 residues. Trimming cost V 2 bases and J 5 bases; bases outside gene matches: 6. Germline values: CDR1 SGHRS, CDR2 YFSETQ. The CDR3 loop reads CASSFRLAGGRETQYF. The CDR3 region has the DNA TGCGCCAGCAGCTTCCGACTAGCGGGAGGCCGGGAGACCCAGTACTTC. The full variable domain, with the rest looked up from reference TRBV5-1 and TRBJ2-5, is KAGVTQTPRYLIKTRGQQVTLSCSPISGHRSVSWYQQTPGQGLQFLFEYFSETQRNKGNFPGRFSGRQFSNSRSEMNVSTLELGDSALYLCASSFRLAGGRETQYFGPGTRLLVL.

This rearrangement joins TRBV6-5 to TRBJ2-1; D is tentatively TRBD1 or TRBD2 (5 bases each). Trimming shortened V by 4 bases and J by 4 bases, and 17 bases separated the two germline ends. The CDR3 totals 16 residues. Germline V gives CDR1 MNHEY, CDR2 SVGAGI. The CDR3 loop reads CASSSPSGRRYNEQFF. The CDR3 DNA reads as TGTGCCAGCAGTTCCCCTTCGGGACGGAGATACAATGAGCAGTTCTTC.

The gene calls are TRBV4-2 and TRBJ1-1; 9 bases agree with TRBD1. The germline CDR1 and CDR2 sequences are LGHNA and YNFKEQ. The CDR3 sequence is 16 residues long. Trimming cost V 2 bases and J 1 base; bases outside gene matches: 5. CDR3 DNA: TGTGCCAGCAGCCAAAATACGGGACAGGGGAACACTGAAGCTTTCTTT. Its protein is CASSQNTGQGNTEAFF.